The clone carrying this T cell receptor (beta chain) was observed many times. Antigen specificity is unknown. The CDR3 spans 14 residues. V lost 3 bases and J 0 bases, leaving 5 bases between the germline ends. The germline gives CDR1 KGHSH, CDR2 LQKENI. Making the bulk TCR libraries relied on previously described methods and listed TCR primers. TCRdb passed the PCR reads through MiXCR, listing each CDR3 protein once. This repertoire shows approximately 670,000 distinct CDR3 sequences, 15% to 20% found once; its top ten account for 0.85%. The source of the sample is a study of molecular identifiers for immune sequencing clone quantification. Overall study findings and caveats: Whereas clones above 20 RNA copies held under 1% of naive-cell molecules, they held over 98% of effector molecules.

The clonotype originates from a human donor in good health. Some libraries in this study had Jurkat cell RNA spiked in. The chain employs TRBV18 and TRBJ1-4, with no clear D. The sample comprised naive CD8+ T cells from blood, with Jurkat cell RNA spiked in. Subset indicated: FACS-sorted CD8+CD4-CCR7+CD45RA+ naive T cells. The CDR3 protein is CASSPIATNEKLFF. The CDR3, as DNA: TGTGCCAGCTCACCCATTGCAACTAATGAAAAACTGTTTTTT.